This T cell receptor beta chain was observed in a study of T-cell reconstitution after alpha-beta-depleted transplantation in children. This clonotype came up many times. Antigen unknown. Preparation of the TCRbeta library used unique molecular identifiers. TCRdb re-analysed the PCR reads in MiXCR, keeping a single row per CDR3 protein. The sample consists of hundreds of thousands of distinct CDR3 sequences, about an eighth of them appearing once. This CDR3 spans 14 amino acids. The V gene end was trimmed by 7 bases and the J gene end by 5 bases; junction bases not matched to a gene: 6. Germline V gene data show CDR1 as MNHNS and CDR2 as SASEGT. General study findings and limits: Approximately two months post-transplant, alpha-beta T cells reportedly originated from several hundred expanded graft clones.

The specimen comprised PBMCs, sampled before TCRalphabeta/CD19-depleted stem cell transplant. The sequence was collected from a girl between 2 and 10 years old with congenital amegakaryocytic thrombocytopenia, due to receive a stem cell transplant. The rearrangement uses TRBV6-1 and TRBJ2-5, with 11 nucleotides matching TRBD1. The chain's CDR3 is CASKRTGGEETQYF. The CDR3 DNA is TGTGCCAGCAAAAGGACAGGGGGCGAGGAGACCCAGTACTTC.